The 9 T cell receptor beta chains below come from one sample, sequenced in a study of identical twins. MiXCR, applied by TCRdb to the 5' RACE reads, yields one record per CDR3 protein. The table lists 350,000 or so distinct CDR3 sequences, 8.5% to 10% of them singletons. The sample consisted of naive T cells sorted from blood. Source of these receptors: a woman between 45 and 65 years old in good health.

This clonotype was counted at least ten times. This chain uses TRBV4-1 with TRBJ2-3, with a tentative D call TRBD1 (5 bases). The germline V and J ends were trimmed by 1 base and 6 bases, with 8 bases remaining between them. The length of the CDR3 is 13 residues. Germline CDR1 reads MGHRA; CDR2 reads YSYEKL. The CDR3 region is CASSQVPGDTQYF. The CDR3 DNA reads as TGCGCCAGCAGCCAAGTCCCAGGGGATACGCAGTATTTT.

This clonotype has more than one count but fewer than ten. The chain has TRBV15 and TRBJ2-3; 11 bases match TRBD2. V gave up 2 bases and J gave up 3 bases; unmatched junction bases: 7. This CDR3 has 17 residues. The germline V gene encodes CDR1 LNHNV and CDR2 YYDKDF (reference sequence). CDR3 nucleotide sequence: TGTGCCACCAGCAGACGCCCTAGCGGGAGGTTGACAGATACGCAGTATTTT. Residues: CATSRRPSGRLTDTQYF.

This clonotype came up a few times. The V gene is TRBV5-1, the J gene TRBJ2-1; weak D call: TRBD2 (6 bases). The V gene's germline CDR1 is SGHRS and CDR2 YFSETQ. Deletions cut 4 bases from V and 2 bases from J, with 16 bases between. The CDR3 has 16 residues. The CDR3 nucleotides read TGCGCCAGCAGCAAGGGACTCCCCTCCCCCTACAATGAGCAGTTCTTC. Its translation is CASSKGLPSPYNEQFF.

The DNA for the CDR3 is TGTGCCAGCAGTAAGTTAGCCAAAAACATTCAGTACTTC. Amino acid sequence: CASSKLAKNIQYF. This chain uses TRBV27 with TRBJ2-4, with unresolved D. Germline CDR1 is MNHEY and CDR2 is SMNVEV (reference sequence). This CDR3 is 13 amino acids long. Trimming took 5 bases from V and 0 from J, leaving 5 bases between them.

This clonotype was counted a few times. The genes are TRBV7-9 and TRBJ2-7; 8 bases map to TRBD2. The V and J ends lost 6 bases and 5 bases, in that order; junction bases with no gene match: 9. Germline V lookup: CDR1 SEHNR, CDR2 FQNEAQ (reference sequence). This CDR3 region has 14 residues. The CDR3 DNA sequence: TGTGCCAGCAGACAAAGCGGGAGTACCCACGAGCAGTACTTC. It yields the protein CASRQSGSTHEQYF.

The CDR3 region has the DNA TGTGCCAGCAGCTTGGGACAGGCGGCCACTGAAGCTTTCTTT. Encoded protein: CASSLGQAATEAFF. This chain joins TRBV7-9 and TRBJ1-1, with 8 nucleotides matching TRBD1. Germline values: CDR1 SEHNR, CDR2 FQNEAQ (reference sequence). The CDR3 has 14 amino acids. After removal of 3 bases from V and 4 bases from J, the junction contained 4 bases not matched to a gene.

The chain links TRBV3-1 to TRBJ1-3; TRBD1 matches 7 bases. The CDR3 runs 14 residues. Germline CDR1 LGHDT, CDR2 YNNKEL (reference sequence). The trim removed 4 bases at V and 2 bases at J, leaving 2 bases unmatched. CDR3 nucleotides: TGTGCCAGCAGCCCGGGACAGCCTGGAAACACCATATATTTT. Its translation is CASSPGQPGNTIYF. The full variable domain, with the rest looked up from reference TRBV3-1 and TRBJ1-3, is DTAVSQTPKYLVTQMGNDKSIKCEQNLGHDTMYWYKQDSKKFLKIMFSYNNKELIINETVPNRFSPKSPDKAHLNLHINSLELGDSAVYFCASSPGQPGNTIYFGEGSWLTVV.

The chain links TRBV7-8 to TRBJ2-5; 12 bases line up with TRBD2. The germline gives CDR1 SGHVS, CDR2 FQNEAQ. The V segment lost 2 bases and the J segment 1 base; nucleotides outside the gene matches: 2. The CDR3 is 16 residues long. The CDR3 DNA follows: TGTGCCAGCAGCTTACGACTAGCGGGGGCCCAAGAGACCCAGTACTTC. It yields the protein CASSLRLAGAQETQYF.

This clonotype was recorded many times. The chain links TRBV5-1 to TRBJ2-1; no firm D call. CDR1 and CDR2 from the germline V gene are SGHRS and YFSETQ. V gave up 3 bases and J gave up 7 bases, with 8 bases separating them. The CDR3 is 12 residues long. The CDR3 bases are TGCGCCAGCAGCTCAACCTTGAATGAGCAGTTCTTC. It codes for CASSSTLNEQFF.